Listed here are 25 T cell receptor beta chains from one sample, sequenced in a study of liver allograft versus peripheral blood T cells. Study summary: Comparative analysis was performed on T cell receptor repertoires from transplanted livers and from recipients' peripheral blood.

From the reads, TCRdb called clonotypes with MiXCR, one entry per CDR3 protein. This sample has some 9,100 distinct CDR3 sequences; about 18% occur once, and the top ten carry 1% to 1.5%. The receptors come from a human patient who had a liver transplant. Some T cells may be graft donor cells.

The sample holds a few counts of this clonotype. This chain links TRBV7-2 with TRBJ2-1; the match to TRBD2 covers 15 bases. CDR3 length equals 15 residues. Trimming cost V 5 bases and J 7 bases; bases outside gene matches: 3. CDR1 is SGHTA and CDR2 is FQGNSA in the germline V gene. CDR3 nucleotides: TGTGCCAGCAGCCAGGGACTAGCGGGGGGAAATGAGCAGTTCTTC. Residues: CASSQGLAGGNEQFF.

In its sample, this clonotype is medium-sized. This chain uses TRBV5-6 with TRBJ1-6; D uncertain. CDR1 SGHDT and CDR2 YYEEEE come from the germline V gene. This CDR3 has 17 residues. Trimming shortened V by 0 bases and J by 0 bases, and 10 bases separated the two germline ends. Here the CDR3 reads CASSLGRLSSYNSPLHF. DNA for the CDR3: TGTGCCAGCAGCTTGGGACGGTTGAGCTCCTATAATTCACCCCTCCACTTT.

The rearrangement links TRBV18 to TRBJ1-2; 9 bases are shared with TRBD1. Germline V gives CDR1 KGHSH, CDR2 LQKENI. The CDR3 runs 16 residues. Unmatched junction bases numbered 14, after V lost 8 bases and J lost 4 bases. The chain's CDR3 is CASSAEQGAGGYGYTF. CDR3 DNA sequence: TGTGCCAGCAGCGCGGAACAGGGGGCCGGGGGCTATGGCTACACCTTC. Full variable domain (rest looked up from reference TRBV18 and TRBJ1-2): NAGVMQNPRHLVRRRGQEARLRCSPMKGHSHVYWYRQLPEEGLKFMVYLQKENIIDESGMPKERFSAEFPKEGPSILRIQQVVRGDSAAYFCASSAEQGAGGYGYTFGSGTRLTVV.

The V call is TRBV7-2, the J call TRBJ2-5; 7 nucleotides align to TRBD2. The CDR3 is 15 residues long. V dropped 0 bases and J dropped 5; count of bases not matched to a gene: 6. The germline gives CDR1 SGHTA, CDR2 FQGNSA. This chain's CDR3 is CASSLASGGGETQYF. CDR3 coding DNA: TGTGCCAGCAGCTTAGCGTCCGGGGGAGGGGAGACCCAGTACTTC.

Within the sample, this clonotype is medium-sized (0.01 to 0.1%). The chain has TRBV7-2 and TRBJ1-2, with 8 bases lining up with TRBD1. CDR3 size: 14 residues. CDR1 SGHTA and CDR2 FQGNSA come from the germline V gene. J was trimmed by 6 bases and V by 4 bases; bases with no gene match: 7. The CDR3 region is CASSSDRGGNGYTF. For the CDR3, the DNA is TGTGCCAGCAGCTCCGACAGGGGTGGGAATGGCTACACCTTC.

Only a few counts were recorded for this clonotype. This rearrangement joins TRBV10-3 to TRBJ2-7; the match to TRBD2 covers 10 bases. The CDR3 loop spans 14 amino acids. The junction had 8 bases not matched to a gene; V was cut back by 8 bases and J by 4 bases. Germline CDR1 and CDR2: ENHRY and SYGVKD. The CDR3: CAIASLAGAYEQYF. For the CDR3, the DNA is TGTGCCATCGCCTCCCTAGCGGGAGCTTACGAGCAGTACTTC.

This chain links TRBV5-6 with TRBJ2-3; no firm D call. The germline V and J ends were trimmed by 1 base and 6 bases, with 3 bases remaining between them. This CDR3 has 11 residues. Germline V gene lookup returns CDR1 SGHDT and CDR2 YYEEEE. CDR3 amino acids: CASSLSDTQYF. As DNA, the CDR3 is TGTGCCAGCAGCTTGTCGGATACGCAGTATTTT.

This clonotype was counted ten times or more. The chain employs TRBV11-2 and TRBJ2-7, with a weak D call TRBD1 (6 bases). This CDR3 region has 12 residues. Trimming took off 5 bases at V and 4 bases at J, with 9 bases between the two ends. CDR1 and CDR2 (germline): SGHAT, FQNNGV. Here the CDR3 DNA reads TGTGCCAGCAGCGCCCAGGGGTACGAGCAGTACTTC. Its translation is CASSAQGYEQYF.

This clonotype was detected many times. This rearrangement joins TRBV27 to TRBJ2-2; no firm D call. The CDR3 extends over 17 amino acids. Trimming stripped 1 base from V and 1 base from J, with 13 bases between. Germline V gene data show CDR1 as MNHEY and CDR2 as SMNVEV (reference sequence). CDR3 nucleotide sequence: TGTGCCAGCAGTTTATTCGGCGGAGATTTGAACACCGGGGAGCTGTTTTTT. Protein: CASSLFGGDLNTGELFF.

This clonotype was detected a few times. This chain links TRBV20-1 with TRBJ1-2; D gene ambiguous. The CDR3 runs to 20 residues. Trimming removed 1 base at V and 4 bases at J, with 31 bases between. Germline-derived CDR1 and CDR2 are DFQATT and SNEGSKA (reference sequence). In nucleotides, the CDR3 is TGCAGTGCTAGAGGCTTCCCGAACCATGCCTCGGCTGGGAACTTCTATGGCTACACCTTC. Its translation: CSARGFPNHASAGNFYGYTF.

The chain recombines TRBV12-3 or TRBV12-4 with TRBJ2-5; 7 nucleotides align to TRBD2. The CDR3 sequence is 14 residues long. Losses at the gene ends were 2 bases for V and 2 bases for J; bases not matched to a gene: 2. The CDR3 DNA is TGTGCCAGCAGTTTACACGGGGGGCAAGAGACCCAGTACTTC. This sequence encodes CASSLHGGQETQYF.

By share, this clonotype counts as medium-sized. CDR3 sequence: CASSRGGWWKQPKLFF. The CDR3 coding sequence is TGTGCCAGTAGTCGCGGGGGCTGGTGGAAGCAACCAAAACTGTTTTTT. The chain uses TRBV19 and TRBJ1-4, with TRBD1 as a possible D gene (6 bases). The V end lost 5 bases, the J end lost 10 bases, and 23 bases lay between the germline ends. This CDR3 has 16 residues. Germline V gene lookup returns CDR1 LNHDA and CDR2 SQIVND (reference sequence).

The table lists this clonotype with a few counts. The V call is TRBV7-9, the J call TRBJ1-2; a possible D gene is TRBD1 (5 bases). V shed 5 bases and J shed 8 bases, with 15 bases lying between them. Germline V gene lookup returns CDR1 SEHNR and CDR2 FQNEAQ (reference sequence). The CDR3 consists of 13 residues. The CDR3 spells CASSQLQGLGYTF. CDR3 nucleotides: TGTGCCAGCAGCCAGCTCCAGGGACTCGGCTACACCTTC.

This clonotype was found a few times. The DNA for the CDR3 is TGCAGTGCTTCGAGGGGCGGGGCAGATACGCAGTATTTT. It specifies CSASRGGADTQYF. This chain uses TRBV20-1 with TRBJ2-3; D is perhaps TRBD2 (6 bases). Per germline, CDR1 DFQATT and CDR2 SNEGSKA (reference sequence). The CDR3 length is 13 residues. The V and J ends lost 5 bases and 4 bases respectively, with 13 bases between them.

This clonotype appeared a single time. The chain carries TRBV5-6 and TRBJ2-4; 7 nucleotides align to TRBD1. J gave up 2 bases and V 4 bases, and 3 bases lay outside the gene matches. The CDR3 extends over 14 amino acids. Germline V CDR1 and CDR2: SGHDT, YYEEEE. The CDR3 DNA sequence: TGTGCCAGCAGCGTGACAGGGACCAAAAACATTCAGTACTTC. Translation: CASSVTGTKNIQYF.

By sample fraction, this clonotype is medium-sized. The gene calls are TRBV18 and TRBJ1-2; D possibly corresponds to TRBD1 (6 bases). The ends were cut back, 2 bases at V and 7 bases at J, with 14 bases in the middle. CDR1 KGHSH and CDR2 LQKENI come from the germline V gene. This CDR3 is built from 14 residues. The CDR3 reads CASSPDGGWSGYTF. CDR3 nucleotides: TGTGCCAGCTCACCAGACGGGGGCTGGAGTGGCTACACCTTC.

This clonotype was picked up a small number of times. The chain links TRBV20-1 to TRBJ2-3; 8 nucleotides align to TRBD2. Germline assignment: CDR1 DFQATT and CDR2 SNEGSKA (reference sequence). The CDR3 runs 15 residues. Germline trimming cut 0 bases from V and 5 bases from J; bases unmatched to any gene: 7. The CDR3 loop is CSARDLSGGGDTQYF. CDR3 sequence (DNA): TGCAGTGCTAGAGATCTATCGGGGGGGGGAGATACGCAGTATTTT.

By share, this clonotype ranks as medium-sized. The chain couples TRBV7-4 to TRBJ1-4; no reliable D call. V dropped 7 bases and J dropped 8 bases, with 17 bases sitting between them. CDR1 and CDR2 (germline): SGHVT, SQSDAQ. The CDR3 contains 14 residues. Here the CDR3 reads CASTPLGLEEKLFF. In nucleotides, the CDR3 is TGTGCCAGCACCCCGCTTGGCCTGGAGGAAAAACTGTTTTTT.

CDR3 in amino acids: CATSRDFGIRDTEAFF. CDR3 DNA sequence: TGTGCCACCAGCAGAGATTTTGGAATTAGGGACACTGAAGCTTTCTTT. V and J are TRBV15 and TRBJ1-1; D is uncertain. V dropped 0 bases and J dropped 3 bases, with 14 bases sitting between them. In germline, CDR1 is LNHNV, CDR2 YYDKDF (reference sequence). CDR3 size: 16 residues. The full variable domain, rest sourced from reference TRBV15 and TRBJ1-1, is DAMVIQNPRYQVTQFGKPVTLSCSQTLNHNVMYWYQQKSSQAPKLLFHYYDKDFNNEADTPDNFQSRRPNTSFCFLDIRSPGLGDTAMYLCATSRDFGIRDTEAFFGQGTRLTVV.

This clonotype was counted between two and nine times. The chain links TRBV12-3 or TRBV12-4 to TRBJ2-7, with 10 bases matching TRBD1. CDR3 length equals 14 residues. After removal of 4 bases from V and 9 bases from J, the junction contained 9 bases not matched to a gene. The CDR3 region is CASSSGTGEVGQYF. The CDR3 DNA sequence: TGTGCCAGCAGTTCCGGGACAGGGGAGGTTGGGCAGTACTTC.

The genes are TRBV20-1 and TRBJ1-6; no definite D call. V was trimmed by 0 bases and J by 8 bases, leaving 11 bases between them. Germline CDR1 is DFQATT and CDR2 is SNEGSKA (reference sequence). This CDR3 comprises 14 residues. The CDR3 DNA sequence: TGCAGTGCTAGAGATCAGAGGCCCTATTCACCCCTCCACTTT. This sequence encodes CSARDQRPYSPLHF.

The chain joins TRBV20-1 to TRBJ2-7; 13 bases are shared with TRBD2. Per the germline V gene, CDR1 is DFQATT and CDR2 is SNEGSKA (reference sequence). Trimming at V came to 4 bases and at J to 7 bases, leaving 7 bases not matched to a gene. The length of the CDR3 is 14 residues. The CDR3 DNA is TGCAGTGCTATACTGGGACTAGCGGGGAGGGAGCAGTACTTC. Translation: CSAILGLAGREQYF.

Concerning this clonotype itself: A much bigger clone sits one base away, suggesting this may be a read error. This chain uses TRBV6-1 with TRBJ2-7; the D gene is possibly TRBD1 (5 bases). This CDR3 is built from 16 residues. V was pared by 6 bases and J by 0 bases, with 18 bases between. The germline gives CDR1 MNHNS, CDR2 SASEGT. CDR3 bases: TGTGCCAGCAGACCGAACCCGCCAGGGTTCTCCTACGAGCAGTACTTC. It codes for CASRPNPPGFSYEQYF.

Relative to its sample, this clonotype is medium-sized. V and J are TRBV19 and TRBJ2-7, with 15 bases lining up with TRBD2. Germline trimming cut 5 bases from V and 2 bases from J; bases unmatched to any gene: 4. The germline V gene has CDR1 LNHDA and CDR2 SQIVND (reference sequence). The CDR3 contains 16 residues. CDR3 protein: CASSRRTSGGAYEQYF. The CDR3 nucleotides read TGTGCCAGTAGTCGACGGACTAGCGGGGGGGCCTACGAGCAGTACTTC.

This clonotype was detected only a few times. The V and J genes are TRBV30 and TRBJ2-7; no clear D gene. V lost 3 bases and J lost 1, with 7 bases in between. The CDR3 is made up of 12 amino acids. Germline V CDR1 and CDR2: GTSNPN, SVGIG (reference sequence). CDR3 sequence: CAWSPGSYEQYF. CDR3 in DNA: TGTGCCTGGAGCCCGGGTTCCTACGAGCAGTACTTC.